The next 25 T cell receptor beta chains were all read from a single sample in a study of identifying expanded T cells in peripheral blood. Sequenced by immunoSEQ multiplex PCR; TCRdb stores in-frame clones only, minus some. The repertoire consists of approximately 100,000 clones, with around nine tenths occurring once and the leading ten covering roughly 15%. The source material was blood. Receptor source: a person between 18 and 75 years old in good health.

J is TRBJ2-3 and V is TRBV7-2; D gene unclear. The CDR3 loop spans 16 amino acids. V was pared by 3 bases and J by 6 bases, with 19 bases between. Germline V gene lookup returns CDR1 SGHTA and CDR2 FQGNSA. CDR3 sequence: CASSFGVAGRRDTQYF. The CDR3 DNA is TGTGCCAGCAGCTTTGGAGTAGCAGGAAGGCGGGATACGCAGTATTTT. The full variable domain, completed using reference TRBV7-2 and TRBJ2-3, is GAGVSQSPSNKVTEKGKDVELRCDPISGHTALYWYRQSLGQGLEFLIYFQGNSAPDKSGLPSDRFSAERTGGSVSTLTIQRTQQEDSAVYLCASSFGVAGRRDTQYFGPGTRLTVL.

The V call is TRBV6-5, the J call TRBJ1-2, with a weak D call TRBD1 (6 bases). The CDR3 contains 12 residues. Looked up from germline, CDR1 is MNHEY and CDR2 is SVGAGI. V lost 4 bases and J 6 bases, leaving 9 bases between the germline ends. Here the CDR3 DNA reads TGTGCCAGCAGTTCAGGGGCGGATGGCTACACCTTC. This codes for CASSSGADGYTF.

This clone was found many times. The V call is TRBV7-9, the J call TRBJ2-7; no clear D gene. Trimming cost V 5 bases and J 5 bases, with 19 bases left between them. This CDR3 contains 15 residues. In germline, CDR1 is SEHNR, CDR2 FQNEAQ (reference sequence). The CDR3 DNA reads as TGTGCCAGCAGCCCTCTTGGGCGAGGAGTGGACGAGCAGTACTTC. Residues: CASSPLGRGVDEQYF.

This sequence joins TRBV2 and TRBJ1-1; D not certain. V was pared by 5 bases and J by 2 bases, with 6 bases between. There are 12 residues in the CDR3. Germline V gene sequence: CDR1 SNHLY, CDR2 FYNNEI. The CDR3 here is CASSPLNTEAFF. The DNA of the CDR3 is TGTGCCAGCAGTCCCCTTAACACTGAAGCTTTCTTT.

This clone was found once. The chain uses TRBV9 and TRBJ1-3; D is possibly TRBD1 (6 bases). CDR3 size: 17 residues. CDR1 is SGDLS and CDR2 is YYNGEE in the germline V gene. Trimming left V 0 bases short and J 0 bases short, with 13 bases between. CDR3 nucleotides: TGTGCCAGCAGCGTAGAGGCAGGGGCAAGCTCTGGAAACACCATATATTTT. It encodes CASSVEAGASSGNTIYF.

CDR3 sequence (DNA): TGTGCCAGCAGTACCCGCCGGACAGGTCAAGAGACCCAGTACTTC. It specifies CASSTRRTGQETQYF. This chain connects TRBV6-1 to TRBJ2-5; 7 nucleotides match TRBD1. V gave up 5 bases and J gave up 2 bases; unmatched junction bases: 8. CDR1 and CDR2 from the germline V gene are MNHNS and SASEGT. This CDR3 contains 15 residues.

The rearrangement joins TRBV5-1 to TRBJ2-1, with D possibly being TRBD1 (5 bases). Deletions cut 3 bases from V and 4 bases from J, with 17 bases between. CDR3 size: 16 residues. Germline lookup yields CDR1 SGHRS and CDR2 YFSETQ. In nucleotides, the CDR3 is TGCGCCAGCAGCTGGTCAGGGCCCACCATTTACAATGAGCAGTTCTTC. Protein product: CASSWSGPTIYNEQFF.

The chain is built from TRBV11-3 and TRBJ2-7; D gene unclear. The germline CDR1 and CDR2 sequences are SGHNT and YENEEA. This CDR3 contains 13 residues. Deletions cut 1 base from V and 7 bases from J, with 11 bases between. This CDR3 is CASSLVHRREQYF. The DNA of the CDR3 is TGTGCCAGCAGCTTAGTTCATCGCAGGGAGCAGTACTTC.

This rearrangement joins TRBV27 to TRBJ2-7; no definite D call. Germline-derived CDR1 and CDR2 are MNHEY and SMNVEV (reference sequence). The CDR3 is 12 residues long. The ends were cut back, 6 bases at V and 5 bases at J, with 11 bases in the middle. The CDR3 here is CASSRLGDEQYF. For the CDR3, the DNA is TGTGCCAGCAGCCGCTTAGGCGACGAGCAGTACTTC.

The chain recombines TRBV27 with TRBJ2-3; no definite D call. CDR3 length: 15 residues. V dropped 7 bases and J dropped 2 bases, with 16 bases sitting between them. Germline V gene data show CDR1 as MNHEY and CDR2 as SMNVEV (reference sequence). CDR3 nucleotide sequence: TGTGCCAGCACCGCCCGAGAAGGGATCACAGATACGCAGTATTTT. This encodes CASTAREGITDTQYF.

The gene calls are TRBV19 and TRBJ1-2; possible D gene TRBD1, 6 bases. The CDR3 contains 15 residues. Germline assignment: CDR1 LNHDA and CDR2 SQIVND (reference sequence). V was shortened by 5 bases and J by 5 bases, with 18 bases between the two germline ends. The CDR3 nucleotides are TGTGCCAGTAGTCTCCGTCATCGGGACACTTATGGCTACACCTTC. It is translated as CASSLRHRDTYGYTF.

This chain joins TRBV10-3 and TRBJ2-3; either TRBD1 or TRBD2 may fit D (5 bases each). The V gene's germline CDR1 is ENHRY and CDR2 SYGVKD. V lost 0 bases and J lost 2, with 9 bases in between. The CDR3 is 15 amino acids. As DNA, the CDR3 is TGTGCCATCAGTGAGTCCGAGGGACCCACAGATACGCAGTATTTT. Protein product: CAISESEGPTDTQYF.

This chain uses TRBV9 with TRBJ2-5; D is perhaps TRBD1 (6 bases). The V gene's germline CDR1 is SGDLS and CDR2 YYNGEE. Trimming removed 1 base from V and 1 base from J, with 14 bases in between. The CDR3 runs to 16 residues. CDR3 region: CASSVSDSFSQETQYF. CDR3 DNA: TGTGCCAGCAGCGTATCGGACAGCTTTAGCCAAGAGACCCAGTACTTC.

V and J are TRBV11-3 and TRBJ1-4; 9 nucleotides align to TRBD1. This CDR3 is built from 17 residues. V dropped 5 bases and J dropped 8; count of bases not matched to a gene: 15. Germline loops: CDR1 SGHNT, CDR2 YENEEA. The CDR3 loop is CASSNPGQGRSEEKLFF. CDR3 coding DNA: TGTGCCAGCAGCAACCCGGGACAGGGAAGATCAGAAGAAAAACTGTTTTTT.

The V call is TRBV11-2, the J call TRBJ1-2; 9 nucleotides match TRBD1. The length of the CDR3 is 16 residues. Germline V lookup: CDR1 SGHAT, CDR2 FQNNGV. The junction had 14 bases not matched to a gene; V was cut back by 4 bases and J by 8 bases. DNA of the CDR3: TGTGCCAGCAGCTCCCGCGTAATACAGGGGGCTGGGGGCTACACCTTC. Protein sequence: CASSSRVIQGAGGYTF.

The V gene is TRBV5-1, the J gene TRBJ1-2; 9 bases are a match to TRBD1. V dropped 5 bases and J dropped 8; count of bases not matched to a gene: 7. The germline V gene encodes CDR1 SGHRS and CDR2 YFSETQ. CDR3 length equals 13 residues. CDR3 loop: CASSPVDRGGYTF. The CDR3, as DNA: TGCGCCAGCAGTCCCGTAGACAGGGGGGGCTACACCTTC.

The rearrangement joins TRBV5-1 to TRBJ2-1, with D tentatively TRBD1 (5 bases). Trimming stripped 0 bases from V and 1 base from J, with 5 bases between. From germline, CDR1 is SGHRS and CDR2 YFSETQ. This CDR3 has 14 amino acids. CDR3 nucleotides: TGCGCCAGCAGCTTGGAGGGGTCCTACAATGAGCAGTTCTTC. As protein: CASSLEGSYNEQFF. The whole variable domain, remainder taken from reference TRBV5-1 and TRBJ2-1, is KAGVTQTPRYLIKTRGQQVTLSCSPISGHRSVSWYQQTPGQGLQFLFEYFSETQRNKGNFPGRFSGRQFSNSRSEMNVSTLELGDSALYLCASSLEGSYNEQFFGPGTRLTVL.

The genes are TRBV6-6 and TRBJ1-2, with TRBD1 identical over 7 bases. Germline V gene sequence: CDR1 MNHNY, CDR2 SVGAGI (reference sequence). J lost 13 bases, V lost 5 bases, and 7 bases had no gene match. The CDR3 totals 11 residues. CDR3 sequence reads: CASSPGQAITF. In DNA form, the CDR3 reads TGTGCCAGCAGTCCTGGACAGGCTATCACCTTC.

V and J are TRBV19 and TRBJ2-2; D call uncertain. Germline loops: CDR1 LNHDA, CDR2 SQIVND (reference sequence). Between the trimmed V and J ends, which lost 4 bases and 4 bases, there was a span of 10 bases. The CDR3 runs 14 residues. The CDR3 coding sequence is TGTGCCAGTAGTACGACGTCGCCCACCGGGGAGCTGTTTTTT. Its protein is CASSTTSPTGELFF.

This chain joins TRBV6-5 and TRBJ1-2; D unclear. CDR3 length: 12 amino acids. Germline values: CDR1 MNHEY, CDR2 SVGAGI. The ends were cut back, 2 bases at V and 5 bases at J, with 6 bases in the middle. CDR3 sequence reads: CASSYQLYGYTF. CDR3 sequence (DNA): TGTGCCAGCAGTTACCAGTTGTATGGCTACACCTTC.

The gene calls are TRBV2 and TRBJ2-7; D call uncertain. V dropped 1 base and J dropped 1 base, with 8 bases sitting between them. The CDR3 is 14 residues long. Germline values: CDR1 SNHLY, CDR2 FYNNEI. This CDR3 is CASSEEQLSYEQYF. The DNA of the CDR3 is TGTGCCAGCAGTGAAGAACAGCTTTCCTACGAGCAGTACTTC.

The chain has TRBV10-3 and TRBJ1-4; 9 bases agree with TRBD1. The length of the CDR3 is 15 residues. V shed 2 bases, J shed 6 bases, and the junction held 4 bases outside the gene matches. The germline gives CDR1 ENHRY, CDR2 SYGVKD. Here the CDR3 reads CAISELRTGDEKLFF. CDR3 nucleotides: TGTGCCATCAGTGAGCTCAGGACAGGGGATGAAAAACTGTTTTTT.

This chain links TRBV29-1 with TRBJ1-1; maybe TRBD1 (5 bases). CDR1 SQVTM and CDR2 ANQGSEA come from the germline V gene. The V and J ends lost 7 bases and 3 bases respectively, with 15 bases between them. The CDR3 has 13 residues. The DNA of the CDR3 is TGCAGCGGGCAGGGAGGATCAGACACTGAAGCTTTCTTT. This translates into CSGQGGSDTEAFF.

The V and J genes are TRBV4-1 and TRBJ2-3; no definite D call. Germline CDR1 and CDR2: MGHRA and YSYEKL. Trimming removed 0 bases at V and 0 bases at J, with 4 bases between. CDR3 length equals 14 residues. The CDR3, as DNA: TGCGCCAGCAGCCAAGACTCCAGCACAGATACGCAGTATTTT. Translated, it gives CASSQDSSTDTQYF.

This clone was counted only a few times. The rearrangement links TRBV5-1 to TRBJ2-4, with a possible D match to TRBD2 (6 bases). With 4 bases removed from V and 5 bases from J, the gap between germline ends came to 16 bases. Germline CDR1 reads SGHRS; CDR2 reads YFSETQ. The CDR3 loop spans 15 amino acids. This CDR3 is CASSPPESGENIQYF. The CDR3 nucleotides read TGCGCCAGCAGCCCGCCCGAGTCGGGGGAAAACATTCAGTACTTC.